The clone carrying this TCR beta chain was detected a few times. The antigen remains unidentified. It was with a sample-barcoded 5' primer and a J-beta primer mix that a second PCR of about 6 to 11 cycles was run. TCRdb used MiXCR to reprocess the 5' RACE reads, holding one entry per CDR3 protein. The sample carries approximately 820,000 distinct CDR3 sequences, 40% to 50% recorded once. This sample was taken from a study of blood T cells in healthy people across ages. Study details: Per two T cells, template switching captured roughly one barcoded beta molecule.

General observations from the study: There were more naive CD4+ cells and higher diversity in long-lived donors than in aged donors. Naive and antigen-experienced cells could not be conclusively compared, given unsorted PBMCs.

The CDR3 contains 14 residues. V lost 2 bases to trimming and J lost 0 bases, with 9 bases between them. Germline V lookup: CDR1 SGHRS, CDR2 YFSETQ. The source is a man between 60 and 75 years old in good health. The source material was blood. The chain has TRBV5-1 and TRBJ2-7; tentatively, D is TRBD1 (5 bases). The CDR3 region has the DNA TGCGCCAGCAGCTTACAGGAGACCTCCTACGAGCAGTACTTC. Translation gives CASSLQETSYEQYF.